This T cell receptor (beta chain) was captured by sequencing in a study of blood T cell repertoires in COVID-19. Across the whole study: Samples of COVID-19 (acute and convalescent) were obtained from the United States, Italy and Spain. Sources were T cells, B-cell-depleted T cells, or PBMCs; the material itself was cDNA or gDNA.

In the authors' methods: Amplification with reference gene primers provided the estimates of nucleated cell counts. The table came from immunoSEQ multiplex PCR; TCRdb's copy has only in-frame clones and leaves some out. D and trimming come from the DNA, and the V and J calls and clone size come from that table. This table has 110,000 or so clones, roughly 87% appearing once. The V and J ends lost 3 bases and 4 bases respectively, with 12 bases between them. The germline V gene encodes CDR1 LNHDA and CDR2 SQIVND (reference sequence). The CDR3 extends over 14 amino acids. Sequencing was done on a sample of peripheral blood. The genes are TRBV19 and TRBJ1-2, with D perhaps matching TRBD1 (6 bases). This TCR came from a human donor in a cohort sampled during active COVID-19. CDR3 amino acids: CASSILMDSYGYTF. CDR3 bases: TGTGCCAGTAGTATCTTGATGGACAGCTATGGCTACACCTTC.